This T cell receptor beta chain is from a study of blood T cell repertoires in COVID-19. Study information: Samples taken during acute and convalescent COVID-19 were collected in the United States, Italy and Spain. T cells, B-cell-depleted T cells, or PBMCs provided the cDNA or gDNA that served as material.

Data came from immunoSEQ multiplex PCR; TCRdb stores just in-frame clones and leaves some out. The profile shows some 100,000 clones, 88% of them singletons. Material: peripheral blood. The TCR sequence derives from a woman in her sixties with acute or convalescent COVID-19.

CDR3 bases: TGCAGTGCTAGTAGGGGACAGTACAATGAGCAGTTCTTC. This encodes CSASRGQYNEQFF. The chain is built from TRBV20-1 and TRBJ2-1; 7 bases align to TRBD1. The trim removed 3 bases at V and 4 bases at J, leaving 3 bases unmatched. Germline loops: CDR1 DFQATT, CDR2 SNEGSKA (reference sequence). The CDR3 sequence is 13 residues long.